The 20 T cell receptor beta chains presented below share a single source sample, sequenced in a study of T cell changes during pregnancy in multiple sclerosis. Measured with immunoSEQ multiplex PCR; TCRdb has only the in-frame clones, and not every one. Here the sample spans approximately 39,000 clones, approximately 94% being singletons. The specimen comprised CD4+ T cells from peripheral blood mononuclear cells, sampled in the second trimester of pregnancy. The receptor set was obtained from a female donor with multiple sclerosis, enrolled in a pregnancy study.

The gene calls are TRBV13 and TRBJ2-7; 7 bases are shared with TRBD1. The CDR3 spans 14 residues. Germline V gene lookup returns CDR1 PRHDT and CDR2 FYEKMQ (reference sequence). The trim removed 5 bases at V and 3 bases at J, leaving 7 bases unmatched. The chain's CDR3 is CASSPAGTDYEQYF. The DNA for the CDR3 is TGTGCCAGCAGCCCAGCCGGGACAGACTACGAGCAGTACTTC. The full variable domain, with the rest looked up from reference TRBV13 and TRBJ2-7, is AAGVIQSPRHLIKEKRETATLKCYPIPRHDTVYWYQQGPGQDPQFLISFYEKMQSDKGSIPDRFSAQQFSDYHSELNMSSLELGDSALYFCASSPAGTDYEQYFGPGTRLTVT.

V is TRBV18 and J is TRBJ1-6; the D gene is possibly TRBD1 (6 bases). CDR1 KGHSH and CDR2 LQKENI come from the germline V gene. This CDR3 is 15 amino acids long. Trimming removed 2 bases from V and 10 bases from J, with 15 bases in between. The CDR3 sequence: CASSPTGQSLSPLHF. DNA of the CDR3: TGTGCCAGCTCACCAACTGGACAGAGCCTATCACCCCTCCACTTT.

The chain joins TRBV5-1 to TRBJ1-1, with D perhaps TRBD1 (6 bases). V lost 5 bases and J lost 1, with 12 bases in between. The CDR3 contains 14 residues. CDR1 and CDR2 (germline): SGHRS, YFSETQ. CDR3 coding DNA: TGCGCCAGCAGAAGGGGGTCCCAGAACACTGAAGCTTTCTTT. This codes for CASRRGSQNTEAFF. Full variable domain (missing parts from reference TRBV5-1 and TRBJ1-1): KAGVTQTPRYLIKTRGQQVTLSCSPISGHRSVSWYQQTPGQGLQFLFEYFSETQRNKGNFPGRFSGRQFSNSRSEMNVSTLELGDSALYLCASRRGSQNTEAFFGQGTRLTVV.

The chain carries TRBV18 and TRBJ1-3; D not certain. V shed 4 bases and J shed 0 bases, with 10 bases lying between them. The CDR3 is made up of 15 amino acids. Germline V lookup: CDR1 KGHSH, CDR2 LQKENI. The chain's CDR3 is CASSLQELSGNTIYF. In DNA, the CDR3 is TGTGCCAGCTCACTCCAGGAACTCTCTGGAAACACCATATATTTT.

The chain combines TRBV11-2 with TRBJ1-1; 7 positions match TRBD1. Germline V CDR1 and CDR2: SGHAT, FQNNGV. V lost 6 bases to trimming and J lost 0 bases; unmatched junction nucleotides: 7. This CDR3 region has 15 residues. Written as DNA, the CDR3 is TGTGCCAGCAGGACTAGGGACAGCCTGAACACTGAAGCTTTCTTT. This gives the protein CASRTRDSLNTEAFF.

The chain uses TRBV11-2 and TRBJ2-5, with a weak D call TRBD1 (5 bases). Trimming removed 6 bases from V and 5 bases from J, with 19 bases in between. CDR1 and CDR2 (germline): SGHAT, FQNNGV. The CDR3 extends over 15 amino acids. The CDR3 here is CASRPPFQGRETQYF. The CDR3 region has the DNA TGTGCCAGCAGACCACCGTTCCAGGGTAGGGAGACCCAGTACTTC.

V and J are TRBV6-6 and TRBJ2-7, with 9 positions matching TRBD1. Per the germline V gene, CDR1 is MNHNY and CDR2 is SVGAGI (reference sequence). V was clipped by 4 bases and J by 1 base; unmatched bases: 5. This CDR3 region has 15 residues. The CDR3 region is CASSLQGAFSYEQYF. In DNA form, the CDR3 reads TGTGCCAGCAGTTTACAGGGGGCGTTTTCCTACGAGCAGTACTTC.

This sequence joins TRBV10-1 and TRBJ2-3; the match to TRBD2 covers 9 bases. The length of the CDR3 is 16 residues. Germline CDR1 WNHNN, CDR2 SYGVQD (reference sequence). V shed 4 bases and J 6 bases; nucleotides not matched to a gene: 11. CDR3 sequence: CASSGGWREGLDTQYF. In nucleotides, the CDR3 is TGCGCCAGCAGTGGGGGCTGGCGGGAGGGCCTGGATACGCAGTATTTT.

The gene calls are TRBV7-8 and TRBJ1-2; D not certain. The CDR3 runs to 17 residues. Germline V gene lookup returns CDR1 SGHVS and CDR2 FQNEAQ. V gave up 5 bases and J gave up 7 bases, with 26 bases separating them. Written as DNA, the CDR3 is TGTGCCAGCAGCCCCTCACAACAGATGATTCCGGGAAGTGGCTACACCTTC. It specifies CASSPSQQMIPGSGYTF.

This chain joins TRBV7-9 and TRBJ2-3; perhaps TRBD2 as D (6 bases). The CDR3 is made up of 15 amino acids. With 4 bases removed from V and 1 base from J, the gap between germline ends came to 12 bases. Germline CDR1 SEHNR, CDR2 FQNEAQ (reference sequence). CDR3 sequence (DNA): TGTGCCAGCAGCTCCAGCTGGGGGGGCACAGATACGCAGTATTTT. It yields the protein CASSSSWGGTDTQYF. Full variable domain (remainder filled in from reference TRBV7-9 and TRBJ2-3): DTGVSQNPRHKITKRGQNVTFRCDPISEHNRLYWYRQTLGQGPEFLTYFQNEAQLEKSRLLSDRFSAERPKGSFSTLEIQRTEQGDSAMYLCASSSSWGGTDTQYFGPGTRLTVL.

The V and J genes are TRBV5-1 and TRBJ2-1, with TRBD2 matching over 12 bases. The germline V gene has CDR1 SGHRS and CDR2 YFSETQ. The CDR3 is 18 amino acids. The V segment lost 4 bases and the J segment 0 bases; nucleotides outside the gene matches: 8. The CDR3 sequence is CASSRGTSGSSSYNEQFF. CDR3 nucleotide sequence: TGCGCCAGCAGCCGCGGGACTAGCGGGTCCAGCTCCTACAATGAGCAGTTCTTC.

The chain recombines TRBV6-5 with TRBJ2-3; 10 bases align to TRBD2. The CDR3 contains 14 residues. Looked up from germline, CDR1 is MNHEY and CDR2 is SVGAGI. V lost 4 bases, J lost 8 bases, and 6 bases stayed unmatched. The CDR3 nucleotides read TGTGCCAGCAGTTGGCTAGCGGGAGCGGGTACGCAGTATTTT. This gives the protein CASSWLAGAGTQYF.

The CDR3 is CASSPQTDFLVNQPQHF. The CDR3 DNA is TGTGCCAGTAGTCCTCAGACTGATTTCCTTGTGAATCAGCCCCAGCATTTT. V gene TRBV19 combines with J gene TRBJ1-5; no reliable D call. Trimming stripped 5 bases from V and 4 bases from J, with 21 bases between. This CDR3 comprises 17 residues. Germline loops: CDR1 LNHDA, CDR2 SQIVND (reference sequence).

The chain is built from TRBV9 and TRBJ2-3, with D possibly being TRBD2 (5 bases). This CDR3 spans 16 amino acids. CDR1 SGDLS and CDR2 YYNGEE come from the germline V gene. Trimming stripped 5 bases from V and 0 bases from J, with 16 bases between. CDR3 DNA sequence: TGTGCCAGCAGGGATCTACTAGACCCTAGCACAGATACGCAGTATTTT. It codes for CASRDLLDPSTDTQYF.

The chain employs TRBV5-6 and TRBJ1-2, with D tentatively TRBD1 (6 bases). The germline CDR1 and CDR2 sequences are SGHDT and YYEEEE. The CDR3 is 14 amino acids. The V and J ends lost 0 bases and 5 bases respectively, with 11 bases between them. The CDR3 spells CASSLGRGGYGYTF. The CDR3 nucleotides read TGTGCCAGCAGCTTGGGCAGGGGAGGGTATGGCTACACCTTC.

The J gene is TRBJ1-5, the V gene TRBV5-5; weak D call: TRBD1 (6 bases). V was trimmed by 0 bases and J by 1 base, leaving 11 bases between them. CDR1 is SGHKS, CDR2 YYEKEE, per germline (reference sequence). The CDR3 contains 16 residues. The CDR3 DNA reads as TGTGCCAGCAGCTTGGATGGGGGCGCGAGCAATCAGCCCCAGCATTTT. The encoded protein is CASSLDGGASNQPQHF.

The chain uses TRBV6-6 and TRBJ2-5; the match to TRBD1 covers 7 bases. This CDR3 is 13 amino acids long. Germline CDR1 and CDR2: MNHNY and SVGAGI (reference sequence). Trimming cost V 6 bases and J 4 bases; bases outside gene matches: 5. The CDR3 here is CASRTTGAETQYF. CDR3 DNA: TGTGCCAGCAGAACCACAGGGGCAGAGACCCAGTACTTC.

The chain recombines TRBV7-2 with TRBJ2-1, with a weak D call TRBD1 (6 bases). This CDR3 has 13 residues. Trimming cost V 1 base and J 10 bases, with 11 bases left between them. Germline values: CDR1 SGHTA, CDR2 FQGNSA. CDR3 residues: CASSLGTAREQFF. The CDR3 DNA reads as TGTGCCAGCAGCTTAGGGACAGCACGCGAGCAGTTCTTC.

The chain employs TRBV6-5 and TRBJ1-6; 7 nucleotides match TRBD1. With 0 bases clipped from V and 4 bases from J, the junction kept 0 bases outside the gene matches. Germline V gene lookup returns CDR1 MNHEY and CDR2 SVGAGI. The CDR3 spans 15 residues. CDR3 residues: CASSYSTGYNSPLHF. The DNA of the CDR3 is TGTGCCAGCAGTTACTCGACAGGGTATAATTCACCCCTCCACTTT.

V gene TRBV9 combines with J gene TRBJ2-7, with TRBD2 as a possible D gene (6 bases). There are 12 residues in the CDR3. CDR1 is SGDLS and CDR2 is YYNGEE in the germline V gene. Trimming took off 7 bases at V and 4 bases at J, with 12 bases between the two ends. CDR3 in DNA: TGTGCCAGCCTATTGCGGGAATACGAGCAGTACTTC. It codes for CASLLREYEQYF.